The clone carrying this T cell receptor beta chain occurred many times. CDR1 and CDR2 from the germline V gene are SGHVS and FQNEAQ. Trimming shortened V by 5 bases and J by 2 bases, and 11 bases separated the two germline ends. The CDR3 runs to 14 residues. The sample belongs to a study of blood T cell repertoires in COVID-19. Generated by immunoSEQ multiplex PCR, the TCRdb table keeps only in-frame clones and is missing some. The repertoire holds a few hundred thousand clones, 84% seen once, with approximately 6.2% in the top ten. This sequence joins TRBV7-8 and TRBJ2-3; no definite D call. The receptor's source is a woman aged 40 to 55 who had recovered from COVID-19. Sample: PBMCs or T cells enriched from blood (not recorded which). CDR3 region: CASSPSRSTDTQYF. The CDR3 DNA sequence: TGTGCCAGCAGCCCGTCACGGTCCACAGATACGCAGTATTTT.